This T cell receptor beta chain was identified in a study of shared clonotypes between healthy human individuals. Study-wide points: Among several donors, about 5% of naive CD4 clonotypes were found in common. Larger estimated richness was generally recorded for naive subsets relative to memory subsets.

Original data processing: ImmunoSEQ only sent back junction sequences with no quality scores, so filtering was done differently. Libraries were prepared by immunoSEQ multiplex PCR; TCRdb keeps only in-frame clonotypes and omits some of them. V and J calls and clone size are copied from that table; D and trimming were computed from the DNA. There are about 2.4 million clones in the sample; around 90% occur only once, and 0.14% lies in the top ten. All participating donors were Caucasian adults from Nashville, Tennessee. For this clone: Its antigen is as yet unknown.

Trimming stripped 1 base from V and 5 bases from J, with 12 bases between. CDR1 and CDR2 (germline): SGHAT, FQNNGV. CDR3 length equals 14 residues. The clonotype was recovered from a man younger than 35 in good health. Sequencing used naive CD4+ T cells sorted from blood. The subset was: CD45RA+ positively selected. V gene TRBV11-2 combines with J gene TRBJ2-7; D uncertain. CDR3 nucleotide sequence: TGTGCCAGCAGCTTAGTACGGCAGAGTAACGAGCAGTACTTC. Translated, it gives CASSLVRQSNEQYF.